This entry concerns a single T cell receptor (beta chain). This sample stems from a study of blood T cell repertoires in COVID-19. Overall study: The United States, Italy and Spain supplied acute and convalescent COVID-19 samples. In each case, the material was cDNA or gDNA derived from T cells, B-cell-depleted T cells, or PBMCs.

Authors' analysis steps: Reference gene primer amplification gave nucleated cell count estimates. Clones were sequenced by immunoSEQ multiplex PCR, and TCRdb holds only the in-frame ones, with some missing. D and trimming were read from the DNA, whereas the V and J calls and clone size are those reported in that table. The sample contains roughly 230,000 clones, about 82% of which appear only once. The sequence was collected from a woman aged 55-69 years with active or convalescent COVID-19. What was sequenced was peripheral blood.

The CDR3 reads CASSPPASGASYEQYF. CDR3 coding DNA: TGCGCCAGCAGCCCCCCGGCTAGCGGGGCATCCTACGAGCAGTACTTC. The chain employs TRBV5-1 and TRBJ2-7, with 9 bases that match TRBD2. This CDR3 comprises 16 residues. The V and J ends lost 4 bases and 1 base, in that order; junction bases with no gene match: 9. CDR1 and CDR2 from the germline V gene are SGHRS and YFSETQ.